This T cell receptor (beta chain) was retrieved from a study of T cell clusters in autoimmune cytopenias. TRB was amplified from 250 ng of peripheral blood genomic DNA per sample. One tube held mixed TRB-A and TRB-B primer pools for touch-down PCR. TCRdb reprocessed the multiplex PCR reads; each CDR3 protein has one entry and no DNA is given. The sample has 4,900 or so distinct CDR3 sequences. Germline V gene sequence: CDR1 SGHRS, CDR2 YFSETQ. The CDR3 contains 15 residues. The V and J genes are TRBV5-1 and TRBJ1-1; TCRdb's D call of TRBD1 is untestable without DNA. The sequence derives from a human donor with an autoimmune cytopenia or autoimmune hepatitis (not recorded which). The sequenced material came from peripheral blood. CDR3 sequence reads: CASSLISTGGTEAFF.